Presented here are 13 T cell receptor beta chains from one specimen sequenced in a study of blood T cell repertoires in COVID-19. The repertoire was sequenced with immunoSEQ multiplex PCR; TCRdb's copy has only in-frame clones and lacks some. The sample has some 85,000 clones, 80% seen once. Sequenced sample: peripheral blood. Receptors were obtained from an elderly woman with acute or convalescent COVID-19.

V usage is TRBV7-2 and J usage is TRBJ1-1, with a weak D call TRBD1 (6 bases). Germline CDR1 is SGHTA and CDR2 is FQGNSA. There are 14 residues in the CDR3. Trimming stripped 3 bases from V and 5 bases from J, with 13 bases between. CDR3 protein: CASSFQGIGTEAFF. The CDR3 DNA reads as TGTGCCAGCAGCTTCCAGGGGATTGGGACTGAAGCTTTCTTT.

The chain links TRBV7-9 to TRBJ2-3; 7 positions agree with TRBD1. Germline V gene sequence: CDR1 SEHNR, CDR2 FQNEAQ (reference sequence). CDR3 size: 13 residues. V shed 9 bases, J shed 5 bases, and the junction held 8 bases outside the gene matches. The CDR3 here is CASNGQELDTQYF. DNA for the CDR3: TGTGCCAGTAACGGACAGGAGTTAGATACGCAGTATTTT.

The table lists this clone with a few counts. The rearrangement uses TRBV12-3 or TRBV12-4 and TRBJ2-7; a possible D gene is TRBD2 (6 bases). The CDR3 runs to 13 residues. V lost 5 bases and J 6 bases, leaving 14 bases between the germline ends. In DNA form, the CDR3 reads TGTGCCAGCAGTCTTACTAGCTCAAGCGAGCAGTACTTC. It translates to CASSLTSSSEQYF.

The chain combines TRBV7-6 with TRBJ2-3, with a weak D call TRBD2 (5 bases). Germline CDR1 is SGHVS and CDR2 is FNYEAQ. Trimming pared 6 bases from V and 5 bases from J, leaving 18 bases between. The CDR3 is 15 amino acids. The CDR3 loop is CASSRRGTPRDTQYF. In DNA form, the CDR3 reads TGTGCCAGCAGTCGCCGGGGAACACCTCGAGATACGCAGTATTTT.

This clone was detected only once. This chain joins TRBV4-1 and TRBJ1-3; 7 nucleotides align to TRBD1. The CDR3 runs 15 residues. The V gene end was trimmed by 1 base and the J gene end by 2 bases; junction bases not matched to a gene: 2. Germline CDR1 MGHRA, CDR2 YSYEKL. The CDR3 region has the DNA TGCGCCAGCAGCCAAGGGGGGACAGCTGGAAACACCATATATTTT. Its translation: CASSQGGTAGNTIYF.

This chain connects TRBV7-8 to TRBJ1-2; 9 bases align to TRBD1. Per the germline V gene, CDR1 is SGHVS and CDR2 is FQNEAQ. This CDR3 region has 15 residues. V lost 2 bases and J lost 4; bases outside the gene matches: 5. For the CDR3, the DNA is TGTGCCAGCAGCTTAAACGGACAGGGGTCCTATGGCTACACCTTC. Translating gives CASSLNGQGSYGYTF.

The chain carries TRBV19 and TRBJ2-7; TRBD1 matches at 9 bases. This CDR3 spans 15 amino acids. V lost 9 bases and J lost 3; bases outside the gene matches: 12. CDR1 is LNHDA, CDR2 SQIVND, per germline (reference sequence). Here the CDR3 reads CASSGRTGVNYEQYF. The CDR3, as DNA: TGTGCCAGCTCCGGTAGGACAGGGGTAAACTACGAGCAGTACTTC.

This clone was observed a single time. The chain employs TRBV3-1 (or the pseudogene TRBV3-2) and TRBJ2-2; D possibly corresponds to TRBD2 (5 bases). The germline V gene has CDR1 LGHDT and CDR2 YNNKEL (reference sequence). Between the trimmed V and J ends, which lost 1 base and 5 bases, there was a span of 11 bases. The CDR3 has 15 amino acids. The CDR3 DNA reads TGTGCCAGCAGCCAAGGAGGGATTCAGACCGGGGAGCTGTTTTTT. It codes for CASSQGGIQTGELFF.

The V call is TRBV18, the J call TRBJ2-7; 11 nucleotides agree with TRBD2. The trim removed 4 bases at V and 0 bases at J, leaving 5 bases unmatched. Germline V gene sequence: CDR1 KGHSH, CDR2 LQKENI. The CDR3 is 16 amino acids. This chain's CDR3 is CASSLGLAGLSYEQYF. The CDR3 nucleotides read TGTGCCAGCTCACTTGGACTAGCGGGCCTCTCCTACGAGCAGTACTTC.

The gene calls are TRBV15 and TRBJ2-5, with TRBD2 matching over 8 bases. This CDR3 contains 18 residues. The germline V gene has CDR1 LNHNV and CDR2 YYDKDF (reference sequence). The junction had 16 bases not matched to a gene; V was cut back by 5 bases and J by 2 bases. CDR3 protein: CATSGTVAGTRPQETQYF. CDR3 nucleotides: TGTGCCACCAGCGGAACGGTGGCCGGGACTAGACCGCAAGAGACCCAGTACTTC.

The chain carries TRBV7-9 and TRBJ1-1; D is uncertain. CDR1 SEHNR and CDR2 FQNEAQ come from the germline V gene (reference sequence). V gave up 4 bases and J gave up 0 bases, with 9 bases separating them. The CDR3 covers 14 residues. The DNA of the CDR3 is TGTGCCAGCAGCTCTTCACTGGTGAACACTGAAGCTTTCTTT. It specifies CASSSSLVNTEAFF.

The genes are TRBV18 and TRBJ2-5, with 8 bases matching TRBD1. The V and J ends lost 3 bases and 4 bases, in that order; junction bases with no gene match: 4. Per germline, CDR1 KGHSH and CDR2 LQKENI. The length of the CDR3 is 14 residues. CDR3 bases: TGTGCCAGCTCACCTTATGACAGGGGAGAGACCCAGTACTTC. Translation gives CASSPYDRGETQYF.

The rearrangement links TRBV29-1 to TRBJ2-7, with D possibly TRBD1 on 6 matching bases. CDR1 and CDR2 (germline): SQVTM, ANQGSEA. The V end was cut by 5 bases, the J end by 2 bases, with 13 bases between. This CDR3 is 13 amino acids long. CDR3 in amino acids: CSVRFRGAYEQYF. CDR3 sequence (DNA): TGCAGCGTTCGATTCAGGGGAGCCTACGAGCAGTACTTC.